The entry that follows covers one T cell receptor beta chain sequence. The antigen is unknown. TCRdb reprocessed the RT-PCR reads with MiXCR, giving one entry per CDR3 protein. The table includes 25,000 or so distinct CDR3 sequences, 60% to 85% detected once. This sample was taken from a study of yellow fever vaccine responses in identical twins. Study results and limitations: Reportedly, the T cell response mounted by twins to vaccine seemed partly convergent, partly personalized.

This CDR3 has 15 amino acids. V lost 4 bases, J lost 7 bases, and 16 bases lay in between. The germline CDR1 and CDR2 sequences are MGHRA and YSYEKL. V and J are TRBV4-1 and TRBJ2-2; TRBD1 might be the D (6 bases). The receptor was derived from a woman aged 18-29 years who received the yellow fever vaccine. Source: T cells from blood (PBMCs), unsorted or a sorted subset (not recorded which), taken before or after yellow fever vaccination (not recorded which). The CDR3 sequence: CASSPPHREVGELFF. The CDR3 bases are TGCGCCAGCAGCCCACCCCACAGGGAAGTCGGGGAGCTGTTTTTT.